This T cell receptor (beta chain) was documented in a study of blood T cell repertoires in COVID-19. Across the study: Sites across the United States, Italy and Spain contributed samples from acute and convalescent COVID-19.

The CDR3 is 15 amino acids. Germline loops: CDR1 LNHDA, CDR2 SQIVND (reference sequence). Between the trimmed V and J ends, which lost 6 bases and 0 bases, there was a span of 12 bases. Only in-frame clones appear in the TCRdb table, and some are missing; sequencing was by immunoSEQ multiplex PCR. The data contain more than 400,000 clones, approximately 85% of them singletons. The sequenced sample was peripheral blood. The receptor's source is a human donor in a cohort sampled during active COVID-19. The chain couples TRBV19 to TRBJ1-5; D is ambiguous. CDR3 protein: CASSFGVYSNQPQHF. The CDR3 region has the DNA TGTGCCAGTAGCTTCGGGGTTTATAGCAATCAGCCCCAGCATTTT.